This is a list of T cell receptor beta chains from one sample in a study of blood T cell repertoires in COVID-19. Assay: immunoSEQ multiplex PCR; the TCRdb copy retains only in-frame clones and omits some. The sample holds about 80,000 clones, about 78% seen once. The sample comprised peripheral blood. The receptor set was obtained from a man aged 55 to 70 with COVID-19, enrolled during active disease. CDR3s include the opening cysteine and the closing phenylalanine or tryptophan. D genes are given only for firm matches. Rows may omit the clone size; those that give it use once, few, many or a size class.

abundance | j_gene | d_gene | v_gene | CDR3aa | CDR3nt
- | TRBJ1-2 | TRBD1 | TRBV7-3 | CASSFTGQGASGYTF | TGTGCCAGCAGCTTTACGGGGCAGGGGGCGTCTGGCTACACCTTC
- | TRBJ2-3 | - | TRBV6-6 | CASQGDSTDTQYF | TGTGCCAGTCAAGGGGATAGCACAGATACGCAGTATTTT
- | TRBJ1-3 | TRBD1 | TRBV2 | CASREGQSSGNTIYF | TGTGCCAGCAGGGAGGGACAGAGCTCTGGAAACACCATATATTTT
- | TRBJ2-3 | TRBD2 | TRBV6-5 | CASMGDGRTAQYF | TGTGCCAGCATGGGTGACGGGAGGACGGCGCAGTATTTT
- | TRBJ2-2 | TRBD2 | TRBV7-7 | CASSHGGDTGELFF | TGTGCTAGCAGCCACGGGGGGGACACCGGGGAGCTGTTTTTT
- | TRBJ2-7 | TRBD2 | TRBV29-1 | CSVSLAGGPYEQYF | TGCAGCGTTTCTCTAGCGGGAGGTCCCTACGAGCAGTACTTC
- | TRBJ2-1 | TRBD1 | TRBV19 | CASSIGDRGMNEQFF | TGTGCCAGTAGTATAGGGGACAGGGGAATGAATGAGCAGTTCTTC
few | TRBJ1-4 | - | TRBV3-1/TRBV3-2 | CASSLGANEKLFF | TGTGCCAGCAGCCTCGGGGCTAATGAAAAACTGTTTTTT
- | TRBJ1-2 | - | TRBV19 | CASSMGGTASYGYTF | TGTGCCAGTAGTATGGGCGGGACGGCCTCCTATGGCTACACCTTC
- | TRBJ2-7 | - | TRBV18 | CASSPTSGNTYEQYF | TGTGCCAGCTCACCAACGTCAGGAAATACCTACGAGCAGTACTTC
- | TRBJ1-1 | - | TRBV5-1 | CASSLLTMNTEAFF | TGCGCCAGCAGTCTCCTTACTATGAACACTGAAGCTTTCTTT
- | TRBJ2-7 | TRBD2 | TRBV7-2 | CASSPGGGRFYEQYF | TGTGCCAGCAGCCCGGGAGGAGGAAGGTTCTACGAGCAGTACTTC
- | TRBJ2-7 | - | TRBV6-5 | CASSSRVSSYEQYF | TGTGCCAGCAGTTCCAGGGTCAGCTCCTACGAGCAGTACTTC
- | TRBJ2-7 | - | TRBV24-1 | CATSSGPSSLTTYEQYF | TGTGCCACCAGCAGTGGTCCTAGCTCCCTCACTACCTACGAGCAGTACTTC
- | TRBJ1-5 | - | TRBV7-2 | CASSLVFGGQQPQHF | TGTGCCAGCAGCTTAGTTTTTGGGGGCCAACAGCCCCAGCATTTT
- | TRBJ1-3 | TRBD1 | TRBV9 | CASSATMTGSGNTIYF | TGTGCCAGCAGCGCCACGATGACAGGGTCCGGAAACACCATATATTTT
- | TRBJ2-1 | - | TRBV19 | CASSIYGAYNEQFF | TGTGCCAGTAGTATATACGGGGCCTACAATGAGCAGTTCTTC
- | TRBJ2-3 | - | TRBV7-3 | CASSPTSTDTQYF | TGTGCCAGCAGCCCGACTAGCACAGATACGCAGTATTTT
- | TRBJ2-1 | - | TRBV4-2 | CASSQDRPSGDPRGEQFF | TGTGCCAGCAGCCAAGATCGCCCCTCGGGGGACCCCCGGGGTGAGCAGTTCTTC
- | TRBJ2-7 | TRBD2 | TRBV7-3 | CASSPHARTSGSYEQYF | TGTGCCAGCAGCCCCCACGCTCGGACTAGCGGCTCCTACGAGCAGTACTTC
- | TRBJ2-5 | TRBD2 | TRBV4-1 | CASSQIGLAGVETQYF | TGCGCCAGCAGCCAAATAGGACTAGCGGGGGTGGAGACCCAGTACTTC
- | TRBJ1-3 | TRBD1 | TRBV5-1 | CASSFQKGQGSGNTIYF | TGCGCCAGCAGCTTCCAAAAGGGACAGGGTTCTGGAAACACCATATATTTT
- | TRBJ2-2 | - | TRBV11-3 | CASSKMTSFTGELFF | TGTGCCAGCAGCAAAATGACTAGTTTCACCGGGGAGCTGTTTTTT
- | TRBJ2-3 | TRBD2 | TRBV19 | CASSPLAGEGDTQYF | TGTGCCAGTAGTCCTCTAGCGGGAGAGGGAGATACGCAGTATTTT
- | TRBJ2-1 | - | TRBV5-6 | CASSEAREQFF | TGTGCCAGCAGCGAAGCGCGAGAGCAGTTCTTC
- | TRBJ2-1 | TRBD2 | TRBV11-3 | CASNLALAGGYNEQFF | TGTGCCAGCAACTTAGCGTTAGCGGGAGGCTACAATGAGCAGTTCTTC
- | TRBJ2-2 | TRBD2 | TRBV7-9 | CASSSGLAGGRYTGELFF | TGTGCCAGCAGCTCGGGACTAGCGGGGGGCCGTTACACCGGGGAGCTGTTTTTT
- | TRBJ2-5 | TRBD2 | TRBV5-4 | CASSLGLAGVQETQYF | TGTGCCAGCAGCTTGGGGCTAGCGGGAGTTCAAGAGACCCAGTACTTC
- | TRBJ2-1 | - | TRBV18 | CASSPDYLNEQFF | TGTGCCAGCTCACCGGACTACCTCAATGAGCAGTTCTTC